These 32 T cell receptor beta chains share one sample of origin, sequenced in a study of blood T cell repertoires in COVID-19. This table comes from immunoSEQ multiplex PCR, and its TCRdb copy is limited to in-frame clones, with some not included. The sample carries 300,000 to 350,000 clones, roughly 87% recorded once. Input material: peripheral blood. These receptors all come from a man younger than 35 with active or convalescent COVID-19.

The chain combines TRBV5-1 with TRBJ2-7; the match to TRBD1 covers 9 bases. Unmatched junction bases numbered 8, after V lost 4 bases and J lost 0 bases. This CDR3 region has 16 residues. Germline V gene sequence: CDR1 SGHRS, CDR2 YFSETQ. The CDR3 here is CASSKTGGPNSYEQYF. CDR3 bases: TGCGCCAGCAGCAAAACAGGGGGCCCGAACTCCTACGAGCAGTACTTC.

As to this clone: At the DNA level, this CDR3 is encoded by other sequences in the same sample as well. The chain carries TRBV27 and TRBJ1-1; D unclear. V shed 3 bases and J shed 1 base, with 6 bases lying between them. Germline V gene data show CDR1 as MNHEY and CDR2 as SMNVEV (reference sequence). CDR3 length: 13 amino acids. CDR3 region: CASSFPGNTEAFF. The CDR3 DNA reads as TGTGCCAGCAGTTTTCCGGGGAACACTGAAGCTTTCTTT.

This clone was detected only once. The chain recombines TRBV27 with TRBJ1-3; the D is unclear. CDR1 and CDR2 (germline): MNHEY, SMNVEV (reference sequence). Trimming took off 3 bases at V and 3 bases at J, with 12 bases between the two ends. CDR3 length: 15 residues. The CDR3 coding sequence is TGTGCCAGCAGTTTCCCCAGAATTATTGGAAACACCATATATTTT. It is translated as CASSFPRIIGNTIYF.

The V gene is TRBV9, the J gene TRBJ1-5; D ambiguous. This CDR3 is built from 14 residues. Per germline, CDR1 SGDLS and CDR2 YYNGEE. V was shortened by 0 bases and J by 0 bases, with 4 bases between the two germline ends. The CDR3 is CASSVAGSNQPQHF. Written as DNA, the CDR3 is TGTGCCAGCAGCGTAGCGGGTAGCAATCAGCCCCAGCATTTT.

The chain has TRBV11-1 and TRBJ2-5; no firm D call. The CDR3 runs 12 residues. Germline CDR1 SGHAT, CDR2 FQDESV (reference sequence). V lost 3 bases, J lost 5 bases, and 7 bases lay in between. The CDR3 DNA is TGTGCCAGCAGCTTTTCCGGGGAGACCCAGTACTTC. Its protein product is CASSFSGETQYF.

The chain uses TRBV11-2 and TRBJ1-5; TRBD1 might be the D (5 bases). The V and J ends lost 4 bases and 4 bases respectively, with 14 bases between them. Germline CDR1 reads SGHAT; CDR2 reads FQNNGV. The CDR3 spans 15 residues. CDR3 amino acids: CASSSGPGWNQPQHF. DNA of the CDR3: TGTGCCAGCAGCTCCGGGCCAGGGTGGAATCAGCCCCAGCATTTT.

This rearrangement joins TRBV11-3 to TRBJ2-3; no clear D gene. The CDR3 is 13 amino acids. Germline V gene lookup returns CDR1 SGHNT and CDR2 YENEEA. The V end lost 0 bases, the J end lost 2 bases, and 3 bases lay between the germline ends. DNA for the CDR3: TGTGCCAGCAGCTTAGACAACACAGATACGCAGTATTTT. It codes for CASSLDNTDTQYF.

The chain is built from TRBV19 and TRBJ1-1; a possible D gene is TRBD1 (6 bases). In germline, CDR1 is LNHDA, CDR2 SQIVND (reference sequence). The CDR3 covers 15 residues. V was pared by 6 bases and J by 3 bases, with 17 bases between. The CDR3 DNA is TGTGCCAGTAGCGGACTGTACAGGGCGGACACTGAAGCTTTCTTT. Encoded protein: CASSGLYRADTEAFF.

The chain joins TRBV2 to TRBJ1-1, with D perhaps TRBD1 (5 bases). The CDR3 totals 14 residues. V lost 0 bases and J lost 9, with 14 bases in between. Germline assignment: CDR1 SNHLY and CDR2 FYNNEI. The CDR3, as DNA: TGTGCCAGCAGTGAAGCACACAGACAGAATAAAGCTTTCTTT. Its protein is CASSEAHRQNKAFF.

The V gene is TRBV7-6, the J gene TRBJ1-6; a possible D gene is TRBD1 (5 bases). Germline V gene data show CDR1 as SGHVS and CDR2 as FNYEAQ. The CDR3 consists of 15 residues. The V end was cut by 3 bases, the J end by 10 bases, with 16 bases between. The CDR3 sequence is CASSLSRAGRSPLHF. CDR3 sequence (DNA): TGTGCCAGCAGCTTGAGCCGGGCAGGGCGGTCACCCCTCCACTTT.

This clone was detected once. This chain uses TRBV11-3 with TRBJ2-3; TRBD1 might be the D (5 bases). This CDR3 is 13 amino acids long. Germline-derived CDR1 and CDR2 are SGHNT and YENEEA. V shed 6 bases and J shed 2 bases, with 9 bases lying between them. CDR3 DNA sequence: TGTGCCAGCAGTAAGGGGAACACAGATACGCAGTATTTT. It yields the protein CASSKGNTDTQYF.

The V gene is TRBV7-3, the J gene TRBJ2-1, with TRBD2 identical over 9 bases. With V trimmed by 1 base and J by 8 bases, 15 bases remained unmatched. The CDR3 sequence is 18 residues long. The germline gives CDR1 SGHTA, CDR2 FQGTGA. As DNA, the CDR3 is TGTGCCAGCAGCTTAATGCCTGCGCATAGCGGGAGTGGGGATGAGCAGTTCTTC. It encodes CASSLMPAHSGSGDEQFF.

This clone was counted between two and nine times. The chain has TRBV27 and TRBJ2-1; TRBD2 agrees at 14 bases. The CDR3 runs to 16 residues. Trimming at V came to 6 bases and at J to 8 bases, leaving 9 bases not matched to a gene. Germline CDR1 and CDR2: MNHEY and SMNVEV (reference sequence). For the CDR3, the DNA is TGTGCCAGCAGACATCCGGGACTAGCGGGAGCGTATGAGCAGTTCTTC. It is translated as CASRHPGLAGAYEQFF.

CDR3 nucleotides: TGCGCCAGCAGCCAAGAAGGGACTCCGTTTTACAATGAGCAGTTCTTC. It yields the protein CASSQEGTPFYNEQFF. The V gene is TRBV4-3, the J gene TRBJ2-1; tentative D call: TRBD2 (6 bases). Germline CDR1 is LGHNA and CDR2 is YSLEER. The CDR3 is 16 residues long. The V end lost 0 bases, the J end lost 4 bases, and 13 bases lay between the germline ends.

The chain has TRBV28 and TRBJ2-1; 9 bases map to TRBD2. This CDR3 comprises 19 residues. J was trimmed by 0 bases and V by 5 bases; bases with no gene match: 14. Germline CDR1 and CDR2: MDHEN and SYDVKM. Here the CDR3 DNA reads TGTGCCAGCAGTCCCCGCACTAGCGGGCCGAAGAGCTCCTACAATGAGCAGTTCTTC. Protein: CASSPRTSGPKSSYNEQFF.

This chain joins TRBV4-3 and TRBJ2-1; D might be TRBD2 (7 bases). The CDR3 runs to 15 residues. V was pared by 3 bases and J by 4 bases, with 13 bases between. From germline, CDR1 is LGHNA and CDR2 YSLEER. CDR3 sequence: CASSHKGGGYNEQFF. For the CDR3, the DNA is TGCGCCAGCAGCCATAAAGGGGGGGGGTACAATGAGCAGTTCTTC.

V and J are TRBV28 and TRBJ2-3; perhaps TRBD2 as D (5 bases). Between the trimmed V and J ends, which lost 5 bases and 0 bases, there was a span of 6 bases. This CDR3 contains 13 residues. Germline loops: CDR1 MDHEN, CDR2 SYDVKM. CDR3 protein: CASSGGSTDTQYF. Here the CDR3 DNA reads TGTGCCAGCAGTGGCGGGAGCACAGATACGCAGTATTTT.

For the CDR3, the DNA is TGTGCCAGCAGCCTTCGACAGGGAATTGTCTACAATGAGCAGTTCTTC. Translation gives CASSLRQGIVYNEQFF. The chain has TRBV7-8 and TRBJ2-1; 7 nucleotides agree with TRBD1. CDR1 and CDR2 (germline): SGHVS, FQNEAQ. The junction had 10 bases not matched to a gene; V was cut back by 5 bases and J by 3 bases. The CDR3 totals 16 residues.

CDR3 bases: TGTGCCAGCAGCTCCCATGGACAGGGATCCTACGAGCAGTACTTC. Amino acids: CASSSHGQGSYEQYF. The genes are TRBV7-2 and TRBJ2-7, with 8 bases fitting TRBD1. J lost 1 base, V lost 4 bases, and 6 bases had no gene match. The CDR3 has 15 residues. Germline V gene lookup returns CDR1 SGHTA and CDR2 FQGNSA.

The rearrangement joins TRBV7-2 to TRBJ2-3; D is possibly TRBD2 (6 bases). Germline CDR1 reads SGHTA; CDR2 reads FQGNSA. The CDR3 has 17 residues. The V end lost 0 bases, the J end lost 2 bases, and 15 bases lay between the germline ends. CDR3 loop: CASSLAGGGGATDTQYF. The CDR3 DNA reads as TGTGCCAGCAGCTTAGCGGGGGGAGGCGGAGCCACAGATACGCAGTATTTT. Filled out from reference TRBV7-2 and TRBJ2-3, the complete variable domain reads GAGVSQSPSNKVTEKGKDVELRCDPISGHTALYWYRQSLGQGLEFLIYFQGNSAPDKSGLPSDRFSAERTGGSVSTLTIQRTQQEDSAVYLCASSLAGGGGATDTQYFGPGTRLTVL.

This clone occurred many times. The chain couples TRBV6-4 to TRBJ2-7; TRBD2 matches at 9 bases. Per the germline V gene, CDR1 is MRHNA and CDR2 is SNTAGT. V trimming: 6 bases; J trimming: 0 bases; junction bases outside the gene matches: 6. This CDR3 is 15 amino acids long. This CDR3 is CASSRTSESSYEQYF. The CDR3 DNA reads TGTGCCAGCAGCCGGACTAGCGAAAGCTCCTACGAGCAGTACTTC.

The rearrangement uses TRBV27 and TRBJ2-7, with D perhaps TRBD1 (6 bases). CDR1 and CDR2 (germline): MNHEY, SMNVEV (reference sequence). The germline V and J ends were trimmed by 6 bases and 1 base, with 13 bases remaining between them. The CDR3 has 14 amino acids. As DNA, the CDR3 is TGTGCCAGCAGCATAAACAGGGCGTCCTACGAGCAGTACTTC. Encoded protein: CASSINRASYEQYF.

The chain couples TRBV7-8 to TRBJ2-5; 7 nucleotides line up with TRBD1. V gave up 8 bases and J gave up 5 bases; unmatched junction bases: 8. Germline values: CDR1 SGHVS, CDR2 FQNEAQ. This CDR3 is 13 amino acids long. This CDR3 is CASDEGARETQYF. CDR3 DNA: TGTGCCAGCGATGAGGGGGCCCGGGAGACCCAGTACTTC.

This chain connects TRBV28 to TRBJ2-7; 12 bases agree with TRBD2. The CDR3 extends over 15 amino acids. The junction had 10 bases not matched to a gene; V was cut back by 6 bases and J by 7 bases. Germline V CDR1 and CDR2: MDHEN, SYDVKM. The CDR3 loop reads CASSPGTSGWREQYF. The CDR3 DNA reads as TGTGCCAGCAGCCCCGGGACTAGCGGGTGGCGGGAGCAGTACTTC.

This rearrangement joins TRBV7-3 to TRBJ2-1; TRBD2 matches at 15 bases. Germline loops: CDR1 SGHTA, CDR2 FQGTGA. V lost 5 bases and J lost 8; bases outside the gene matches: 7. The CDR3 has 16 residues. The CDR3 reads CASSPTRTSGRDEQFF. For the CDR3, the DNA is TGTGCCAGCAGCCCAACTCGGACTAGCGGGAGGGATGAGCAGTTCTTC.

This clone was counted a single time. The chain employs TRBV13 and TRBJ2-1; 7 bases align to TRBD2. The CDR3 runs to 14 residues. V shed 11 bases and J 5 bases; nucleotides not matched to a gene: 12. Germline CDR1 reads PRHDT; CDR2 reads FYEKMQ (reference sequence). Written as DNA, the CDR3 is TGTGCCCCCCGGACTCGGGGGGTAAACAATGAGCAGTTCTTC. Encoded protein: CAPRTRGVNNEQFF.

This chain links TRBV4-3 with TRBJ1-1; TRBD1 matches at 7 bases. Losses at the gene ends were 3 bases for V and 2 bases for J; bases not matched to a gene: 9. The CDR3 runs to 16 residues. Germline V CDR1 and CDR2: LGHNA, YSLEER. This CDR3 is CASSQDLGQLNTEAFF. In DNA form, the CDR3 reads TGCGCCAGCAGCCAGGATTTGGGACAGCTAAACACTGAAGCTTTCTTT.

This clone was seen once. J is TRBJ1-2 and V is TRBV7-8; D unclear. This CDR3 contains 14 residues. Trimming took 0 bases from V and 2 from J, leaving 7 bases between them. The V gene's germline CDR1 is SGHVS and CDR2 FQNEAQ. The CDR3, as DNA: TGTGCCAGCAGCTTAGCCCAGACAAACTATGGCTACACCTTC. This gives the protein CASSLAQTNYGYTF. The entire variable domain, with the rest obtained from reference TRBV7-8 and TRBJ1-2, is as follows: GAGVSQSPRYKVAKRGQDVALRCDPISGHVSLFWYQQALGQGPEFLTYFQNEAQLDKSGLPSDRFFAERPEGSVSTLKIQRTQQEDSAVYLCASSLAQTNYGYTFGSGTRLTVV.

This clone was observed a handful of times. This chain uses TRBV4-1 with TRBJ2-2; D uncertain. The CDR3 has 12 amino acids. V was cut by 10 bases and J by 3 bases, with 9 bases left in between. The germline V gene has CDR1 MGHRA and CDR2 YSYEKL. The CDR3, as DNA: TGCGCCACCAAACGGGACACCGGGGAGCTGTTTTTT. It specifies CATKRDTGELFF.

The chain is built from TRBV5-1 and TRBJ2-1, with a weak D call TRBD1 (7 bases). CDR1 SGHRS and CDR2 YFSETQ come from the germline V gene. The CDR3 is 13 residues long. V was cut by 4 bases and J by 8 bases, with 13 bases left in between. CDR3: CASSDDRDYEQFF. The CDR3, as DNA: TGCGCCAGCAGCGATGACAGGGACTATGAGCAGTTCTTC. Full variable domain (missing parts from reference TRBV5-1 and TRBJ2-1): KAGVTQTPRYLIKTRGQQVTLSCSPISGHRSVSWYQQTPGQGLQFLFEYFSETQRNKGNFPGRFSGRQFSNSRSEMNVSTLELGDSALYLCASSDDRDYEQFFGPGTRLTVL.

The chain employs TRBV7-8 and TRBJ1-1; the D gene is possibly TRBD1 (6 bases). The V gene's germline CDR1 is SGHVS and CDR2 FQNEAQ. V was clipped by 2 bases and J by 5 bases, with 9 bases between them. The CDR3 contains 13 residues. CDR3 loop: CASSLSGETEAFF. The CDR3 DNA is TGTGCCAGCAGCTTATCAGGGGAGACTGAAGCTTTCTTT.

The V gene is TRBV6-5, the J gene TRBJ1-4; D may be TRBD1 (6 bases). Germline V gene sequence: CDR1 MNHEY, CDR2 SVGAGI. This CDR3 contains 14 residues. Trimming stripped 7 bases from V and 14 bases from J, with 23 bases between. CDR3 sequence (DNA): TGTGCCAGCATGGGATACAGGGTGATTGCAGGGCTGTTTTTT. Amino acid sequence: CASMGYRVIAGLFF.